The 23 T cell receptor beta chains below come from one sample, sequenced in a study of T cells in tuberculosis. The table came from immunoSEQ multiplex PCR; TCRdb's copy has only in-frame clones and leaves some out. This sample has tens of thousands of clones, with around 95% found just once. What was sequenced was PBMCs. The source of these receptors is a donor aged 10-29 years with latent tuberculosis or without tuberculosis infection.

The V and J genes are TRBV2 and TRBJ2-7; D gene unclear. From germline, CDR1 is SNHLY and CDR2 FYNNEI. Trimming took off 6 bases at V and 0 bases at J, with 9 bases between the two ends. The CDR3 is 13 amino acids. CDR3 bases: TGTGCCAGCAGCCGCCATAGCTCCTACGAGCAGTACTTC. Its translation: CASSRHSSYEQYF.

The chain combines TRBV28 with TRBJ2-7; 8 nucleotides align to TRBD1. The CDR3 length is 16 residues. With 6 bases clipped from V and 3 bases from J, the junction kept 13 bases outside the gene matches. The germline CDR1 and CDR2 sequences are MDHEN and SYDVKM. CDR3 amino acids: CASSDRGRLLLYEQYF. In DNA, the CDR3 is TGTGCCAGCAGCGACAGGGGCCGACTGCTTCTCTACGAGCAGTACTTC.

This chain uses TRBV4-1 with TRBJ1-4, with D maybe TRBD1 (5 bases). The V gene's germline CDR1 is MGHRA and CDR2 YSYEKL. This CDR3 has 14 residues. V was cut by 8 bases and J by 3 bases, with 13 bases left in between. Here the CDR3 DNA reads TGCGCCAGCTCCTGGGGGGTATCTAATGAAAAACTGTTTTTT. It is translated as CASSWGVSNEKLFF.

The CDR3 coding sequence is TGTGCCAGCAGCTTACCCTGGGACAGGGGGCAGCGAGAGACCCAGTACTTC. This codes for CASSLPWDRGQRETQYF. The chain recombines TRBV7-8 with TRBJ2-5, with 12 bases that match TRBD1. There are 17 residues in the CDR3. Germline CDR1 SGHVS, CDR2 FQNEAQ. V gave up 2 bases and J gave up 4 bases; unmatched junction bases: 8.

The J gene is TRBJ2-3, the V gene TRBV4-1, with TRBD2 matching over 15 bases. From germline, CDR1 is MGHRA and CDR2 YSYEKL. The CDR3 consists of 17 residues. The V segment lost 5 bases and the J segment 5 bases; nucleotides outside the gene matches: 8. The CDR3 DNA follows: TGCGCCAGCAGCTACGGGACTAGCGGGGGGCGGGGAGATACGCAGTATTTT. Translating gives CASSYGTSGGRGDTQYF.

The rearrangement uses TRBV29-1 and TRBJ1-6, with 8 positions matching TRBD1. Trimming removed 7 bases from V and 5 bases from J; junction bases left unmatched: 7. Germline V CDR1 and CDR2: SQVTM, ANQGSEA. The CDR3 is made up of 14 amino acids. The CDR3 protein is CSARQGNDNSPLHF. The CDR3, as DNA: TGCAGCGCCCGACAGGGGAATGATAATTCACCCCTCCACTTT.

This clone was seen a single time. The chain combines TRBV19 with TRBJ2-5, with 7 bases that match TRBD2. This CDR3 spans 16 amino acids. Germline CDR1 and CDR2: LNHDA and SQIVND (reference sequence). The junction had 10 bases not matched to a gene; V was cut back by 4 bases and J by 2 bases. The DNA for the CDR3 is TGTGCCAGTAGTACCCCGAAGCGGGGAGGACAAGAGACCCAGTACTTC. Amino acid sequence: CASSTPKRGGQETQYF.

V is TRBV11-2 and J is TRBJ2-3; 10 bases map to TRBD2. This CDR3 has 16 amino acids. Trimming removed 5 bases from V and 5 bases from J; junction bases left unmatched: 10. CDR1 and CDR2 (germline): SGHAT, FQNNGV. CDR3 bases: TGTGCCAGCAGCCGAACCCGGACTAGCGGTGTAGATACGCAGTATTTT. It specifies CASSRTRTSGVDTQYF.

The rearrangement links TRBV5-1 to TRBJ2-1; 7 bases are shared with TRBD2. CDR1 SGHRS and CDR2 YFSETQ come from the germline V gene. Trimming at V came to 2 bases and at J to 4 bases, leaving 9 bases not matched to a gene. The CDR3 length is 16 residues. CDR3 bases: TGCGCCAGCAGCTTAATACCCAGCGGGGTGTACAATGAGCAGTTCTTC. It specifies CASSLIPSGVYNEQFF.

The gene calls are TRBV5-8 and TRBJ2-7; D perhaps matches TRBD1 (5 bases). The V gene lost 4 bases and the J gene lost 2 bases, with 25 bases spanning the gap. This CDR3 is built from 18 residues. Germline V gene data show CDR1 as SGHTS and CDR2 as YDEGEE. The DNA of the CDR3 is TGTGCCAGCAGCCTAAGGTTGGGGCGGCGTCTCCGCGCCTACGAGCAGTACTTC. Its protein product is CASSLRLGRRLRAYEQYF. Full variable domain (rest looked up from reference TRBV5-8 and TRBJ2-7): EAGVTQSPTHLIKTRGQQATLRCSPISGHTSVYWYQQALGLGLQFLLWYDEGEERNRGNFPPRFSGRQFPNYSSELNVNALELEDSALYLCASSLRLGRRLRAYEQYFGPGTRLTVT.

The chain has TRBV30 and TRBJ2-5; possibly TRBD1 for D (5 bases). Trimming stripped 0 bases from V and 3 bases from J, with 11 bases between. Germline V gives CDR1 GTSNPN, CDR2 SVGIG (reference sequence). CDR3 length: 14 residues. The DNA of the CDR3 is TGTGCCTGGAGTGTACAGGTTTTGGAAGAGACCCAGTACTTC. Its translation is CAWSVQVLEETQYF. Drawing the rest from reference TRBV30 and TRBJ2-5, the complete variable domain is SQTIHQWPATLVQPVGSPLSLECTVEGTSNPNLYWYRQAAGRGLQLLFYSVGIGQISSEVPQNLSASRPQDRQFILSSKKLLLSDSGFYLCAWSVQVLEETQYFGPGTRLLVL.

CDR3 protein: CAWSGGRTGNTIYF. The CDR3 nucleotides are TGTGCCTGGAGTGGCGGCAGAACTGGAAACACCATATATTTT. The chain combines TRBV30 with TRBJ1-3; D not certain. CDR3 length equals 14 residues. Germline CDR1 GTSNPN, CDR2 SVGIG (reference sequence). Trimming stripped 1 base from V and 2 bases from J, with 9 bases between.

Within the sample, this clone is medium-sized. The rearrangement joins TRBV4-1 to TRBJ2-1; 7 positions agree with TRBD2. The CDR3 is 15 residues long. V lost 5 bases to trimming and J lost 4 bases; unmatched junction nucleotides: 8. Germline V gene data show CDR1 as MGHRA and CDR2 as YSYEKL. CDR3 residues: CASSNSAGPYNEQFF. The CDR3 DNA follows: TGCGCCAGCAGCAATTCAGCGGGACCGTACAATGAGCAGTTCTTC.

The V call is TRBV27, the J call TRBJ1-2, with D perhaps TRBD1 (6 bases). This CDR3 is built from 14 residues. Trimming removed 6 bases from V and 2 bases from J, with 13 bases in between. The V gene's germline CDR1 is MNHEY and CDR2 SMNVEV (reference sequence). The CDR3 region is CASRFGGLNYGYTF. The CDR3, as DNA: TGTGCCAGCAGGTTCGGGGGGCTCAACTATGGCTACACCTTC.

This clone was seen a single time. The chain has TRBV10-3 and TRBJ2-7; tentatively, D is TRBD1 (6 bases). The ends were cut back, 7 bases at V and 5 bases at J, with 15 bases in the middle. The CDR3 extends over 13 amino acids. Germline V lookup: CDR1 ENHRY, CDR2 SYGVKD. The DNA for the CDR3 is TGTGCCATCACCCAGTACAGGGATAACGAGCAGTACTTC. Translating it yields CAITQYRDNEQYF.

CDR3 residues: CASSPNAGGYGYTF. In DNA form, the CDR3 reads TGTGCCAGCAGCCCCAACGCAGGGGGGTATGGCTACACCTTC. The chain has TRBV7-3 and TRBJ1-2, with 7 bases aligning to TRBD1. Germline trimming cut 5 bases from V and 5 bases from J; bases unmatched to any gene: 8. The CDR3 spans 14 residues. The germline V gene has CDR1 SGHTA and CDR2 FQGTGA.

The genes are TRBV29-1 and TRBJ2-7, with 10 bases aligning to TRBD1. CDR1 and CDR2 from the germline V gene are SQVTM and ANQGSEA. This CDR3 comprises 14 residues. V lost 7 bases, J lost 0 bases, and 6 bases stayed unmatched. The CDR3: CSAEGTGDSYEQYF. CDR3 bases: TGCAGCGCCGAAGGGACAGGGGACTCCTACGAGCAGTACTTC.

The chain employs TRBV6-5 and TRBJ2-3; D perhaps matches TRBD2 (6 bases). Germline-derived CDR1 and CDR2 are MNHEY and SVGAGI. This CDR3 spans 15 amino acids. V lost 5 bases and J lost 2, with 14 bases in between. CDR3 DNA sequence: TGTGCCAGCAGTGGGGGGATTCGGGACACAGATACGCAGTATTTT. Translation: CASSGGIRDTDTQYF.

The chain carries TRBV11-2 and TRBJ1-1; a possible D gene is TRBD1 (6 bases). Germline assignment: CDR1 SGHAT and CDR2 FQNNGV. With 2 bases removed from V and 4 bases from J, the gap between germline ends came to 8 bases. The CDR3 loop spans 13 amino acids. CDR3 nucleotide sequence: TGTGCCAGCAGCTTACAGGGGAGCACTGAAGCTTTCTTT. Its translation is CASSLQGSTEAFF.

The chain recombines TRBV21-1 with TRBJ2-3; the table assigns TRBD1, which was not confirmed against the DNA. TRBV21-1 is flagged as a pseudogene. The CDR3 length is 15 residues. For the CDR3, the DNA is TGTGCCAGCAGCAATCAGACAAAACGCACAGATACGCAGTATTTT. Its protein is CASSNQTKRTDTQYF.

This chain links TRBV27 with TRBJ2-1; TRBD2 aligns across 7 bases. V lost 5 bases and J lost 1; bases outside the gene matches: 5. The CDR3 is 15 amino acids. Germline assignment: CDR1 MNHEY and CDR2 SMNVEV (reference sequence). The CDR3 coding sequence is TGTGCCAGCAGTCCAGGCGGGGGTTCCTACAATGAGCAGTTCTTC. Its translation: CASSPGGGSYNEQFF.

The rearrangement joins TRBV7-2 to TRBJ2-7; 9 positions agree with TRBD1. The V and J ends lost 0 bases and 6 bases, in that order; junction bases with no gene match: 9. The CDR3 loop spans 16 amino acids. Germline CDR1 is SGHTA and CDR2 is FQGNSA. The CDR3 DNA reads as TGTGCCAGCAGCTTAGCACTCGGACAGGGGAGCGGCGAGCAGTACTTC. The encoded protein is CASSLALGQGSGEQYF.

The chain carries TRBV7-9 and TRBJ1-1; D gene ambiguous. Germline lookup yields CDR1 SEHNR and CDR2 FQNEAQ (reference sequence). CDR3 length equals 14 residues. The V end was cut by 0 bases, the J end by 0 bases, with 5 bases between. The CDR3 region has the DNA TGTGCCAGCAGCTTAGCGAACTTGAACACTGAAGCTTTCTTT. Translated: CASSLANLNTEAFF.